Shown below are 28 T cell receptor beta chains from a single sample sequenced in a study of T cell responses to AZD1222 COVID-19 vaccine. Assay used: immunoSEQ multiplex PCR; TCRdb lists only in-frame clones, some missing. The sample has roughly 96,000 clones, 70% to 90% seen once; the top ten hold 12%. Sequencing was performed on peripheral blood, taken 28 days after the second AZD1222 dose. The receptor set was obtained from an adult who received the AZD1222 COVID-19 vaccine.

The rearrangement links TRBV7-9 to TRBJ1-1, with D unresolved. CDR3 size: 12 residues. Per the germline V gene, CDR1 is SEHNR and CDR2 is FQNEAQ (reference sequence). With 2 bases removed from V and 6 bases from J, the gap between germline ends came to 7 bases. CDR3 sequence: CASSLQTSEAFF. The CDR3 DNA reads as TGTGCCAGCAGCTTACAGACCTCTGAAGCTTTCTTT.

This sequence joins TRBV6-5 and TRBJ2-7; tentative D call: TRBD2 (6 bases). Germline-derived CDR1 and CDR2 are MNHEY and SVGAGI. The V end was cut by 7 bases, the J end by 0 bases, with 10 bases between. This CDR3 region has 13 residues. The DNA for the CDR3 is TGTGCCAGCAACGGGGGAATCTCCTACGAGCAGTACTTC. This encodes CASNGGISYEQYF.

As DNA, the CDR3 is TGTGCCAGCAGCCAAGAGTATGTAGAAGAGACCCAGTACTTC. Its protein is CASSQEYVEETQYF. The rearrangement links TRBV3-1 (or the pseudogene TRBV3-2) to TRBJ2-5; D not resolved. The CDR3 is 14 residues long. Germline values: CDR1 LGHDT, CDR2 YNNKEL (reference sequence). V gave up 0 bases and J gave up 3 bases, with 8 bases separating them.

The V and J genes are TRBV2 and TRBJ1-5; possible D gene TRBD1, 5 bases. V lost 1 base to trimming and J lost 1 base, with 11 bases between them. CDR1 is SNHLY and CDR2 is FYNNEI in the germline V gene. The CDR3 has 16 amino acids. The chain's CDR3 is CASSEVAGGSNQPQHF. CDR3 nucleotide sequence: TGTGCCAGCAGTGAAGTGGCGGGGGGGAGCAATCAGCCCCAGCATTTT.

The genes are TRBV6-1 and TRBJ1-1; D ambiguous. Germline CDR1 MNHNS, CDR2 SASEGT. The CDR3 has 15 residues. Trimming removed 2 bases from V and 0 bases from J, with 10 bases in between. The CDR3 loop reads CASSERQALNTEAFF. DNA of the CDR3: TGTGCCAGCAGTGAACGGCAGGCGCTGAACACTGAAGCTTTCTTT.

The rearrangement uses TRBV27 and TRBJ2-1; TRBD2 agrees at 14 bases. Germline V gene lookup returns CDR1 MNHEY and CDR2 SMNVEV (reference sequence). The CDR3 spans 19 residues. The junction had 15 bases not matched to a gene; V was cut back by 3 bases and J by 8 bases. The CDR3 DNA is TGTGCCAGCAGTTTCCCCGGACTAGCGGGAGGCAAGGGGTTCGATGAGCAGTTCTTC. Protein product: CASSFPGLAGGKGFDEQFF.

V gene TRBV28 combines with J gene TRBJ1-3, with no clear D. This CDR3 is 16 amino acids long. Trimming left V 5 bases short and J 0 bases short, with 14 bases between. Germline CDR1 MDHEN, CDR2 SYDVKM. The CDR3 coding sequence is TGTGCCAGCAGTCCACCGACACCAACCTCTGGAAACACCATATATTTT. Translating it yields CASSPPTPTSGNTIYF.

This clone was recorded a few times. CDR3 DNA sequence: TGTGCCAGCAGCCAAGAAATCAGCAGCGTTATAAGCAATTCACCCCTCCACTTT. This translates into CASSQEISSVISNSPLHF. The V gene is TRBV4-2, the J gene TRBJ1-6; D remains ambiguous. This CDR3 has 18 amino acids. Germline V gene lookup returns CDR1 LGHNA and CDR2 YNFKEQ. With 0 bases removed from V and 7 bases from J, the gap between germline ends came to 19 bases.

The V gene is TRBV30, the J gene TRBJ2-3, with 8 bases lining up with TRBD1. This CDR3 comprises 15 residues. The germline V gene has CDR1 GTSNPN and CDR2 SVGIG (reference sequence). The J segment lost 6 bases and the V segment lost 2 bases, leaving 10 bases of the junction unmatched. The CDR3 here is CAWSQGQGPLDTQYF. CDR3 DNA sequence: TGTGCCTGGAGTCAAGGACAGGGCCCTCTTGATACGCAGTATTTT. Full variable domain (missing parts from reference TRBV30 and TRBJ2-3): SQTIHQWPATLVQPVGSPLSLECTVEGTSNPNLYWYRQAAGRGLQLLFYSVGIGQISSEVPQNLSASRPQDRQFILSSKKLLLSDSGFYLCAWSQGQGPLDTQYFGPGTRLTVL.

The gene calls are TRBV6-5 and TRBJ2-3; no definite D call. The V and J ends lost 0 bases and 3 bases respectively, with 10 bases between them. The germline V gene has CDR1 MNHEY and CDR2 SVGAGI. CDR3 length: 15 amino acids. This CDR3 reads CASSYSDGVTDTQYF. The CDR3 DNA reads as TGTGCCAGCAGTTACTCGGATGGGGTAACAGATACGCAGTATTTT.

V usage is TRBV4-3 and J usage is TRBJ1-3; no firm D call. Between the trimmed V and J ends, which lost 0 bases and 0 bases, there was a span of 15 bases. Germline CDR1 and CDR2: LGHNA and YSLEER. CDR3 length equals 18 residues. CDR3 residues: CASSQDLAGLSSGNTIYF. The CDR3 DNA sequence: TGCGCCAGCAGCCAAGATTTGGCAGGTCTTAGCTCTGGAAACACCATATATTTT.

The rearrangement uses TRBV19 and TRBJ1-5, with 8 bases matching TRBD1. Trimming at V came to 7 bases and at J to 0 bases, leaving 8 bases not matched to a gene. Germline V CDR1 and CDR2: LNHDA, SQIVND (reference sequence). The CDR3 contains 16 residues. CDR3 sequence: CASTGQGSYSNQPQHF. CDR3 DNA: TGTGCCAGTACCGGACAGGGTTCTTATAGCAATCAGCCCCAGCATTTT.

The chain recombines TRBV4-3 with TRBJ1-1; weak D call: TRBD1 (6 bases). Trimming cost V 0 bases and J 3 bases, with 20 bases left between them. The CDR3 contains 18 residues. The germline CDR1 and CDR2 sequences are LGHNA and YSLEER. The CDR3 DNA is TGCGCCAGCAGCCAAGACAGGGCAGACTTCGCAGGGGACACTGAAGCTTTCTTT. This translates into CASSQDRADFAGDTEAFF.

CDR3 amino acids: CASSIAEGTGTDTQYF. The CDR3 DNA sequence: TGTGCCAGTAGTATAGCCGAGGGTACGGGCACAGATACGCAGTATTTT. The chain uses TRBV19 and TRBJ2-3; weak D call: TRBD2 (5 bases). Germline CDR1 is LNHDA and CDR2 is SQIVND (reference sequence). This CDR3 is built from 16 residues. The V and J ends lost 1 base and 1 base respectively, with 12 bases between them.

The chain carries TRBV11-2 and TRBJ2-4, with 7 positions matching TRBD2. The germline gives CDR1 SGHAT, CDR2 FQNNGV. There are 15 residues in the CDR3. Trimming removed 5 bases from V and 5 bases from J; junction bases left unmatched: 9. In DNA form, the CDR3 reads TGTGCCAGCAGCCCCCAGGGTCTAGCGGAAAACATTCAGTACTTC. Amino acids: CASSPQGLAENIQYF.

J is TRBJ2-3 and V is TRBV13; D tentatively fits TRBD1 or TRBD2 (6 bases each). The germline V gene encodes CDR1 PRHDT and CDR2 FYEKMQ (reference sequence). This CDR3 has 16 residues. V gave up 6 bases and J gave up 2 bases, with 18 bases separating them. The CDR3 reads CASRSGERGATDTQYF. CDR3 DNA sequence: TGTGCCAGCAGGTCCGGTGAAAGGGGGGCCACAGATACGCAGTATTTT.

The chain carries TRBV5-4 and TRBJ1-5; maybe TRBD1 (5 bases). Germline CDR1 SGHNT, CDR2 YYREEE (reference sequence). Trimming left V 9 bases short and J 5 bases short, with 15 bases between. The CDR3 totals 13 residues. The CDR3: CATPPGTHQPQHF. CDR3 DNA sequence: TGTGCCACCCCACCTGGGACCCATCAGCCCCAGCATTTT.

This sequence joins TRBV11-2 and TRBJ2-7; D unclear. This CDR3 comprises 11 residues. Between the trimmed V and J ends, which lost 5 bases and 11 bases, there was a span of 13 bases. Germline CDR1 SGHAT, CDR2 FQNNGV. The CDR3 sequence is CASSRGPSEYF. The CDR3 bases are TGTGCCAGCAGCCGTGGGCCATCCGAGTACTTC.

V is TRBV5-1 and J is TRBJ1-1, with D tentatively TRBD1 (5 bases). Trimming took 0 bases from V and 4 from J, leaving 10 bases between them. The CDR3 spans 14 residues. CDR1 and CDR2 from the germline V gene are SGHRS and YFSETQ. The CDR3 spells CASSLDRLGTEAFF. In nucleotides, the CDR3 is TGCGCCAGCAGCTTGGACAGGTTGGGCACTGAAGCTTTCTTT.

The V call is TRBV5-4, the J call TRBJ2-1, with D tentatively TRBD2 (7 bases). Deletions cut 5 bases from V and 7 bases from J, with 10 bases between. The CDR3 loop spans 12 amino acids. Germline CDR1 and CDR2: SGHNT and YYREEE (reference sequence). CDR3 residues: CASRGGANEQFF. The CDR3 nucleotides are TGTGCCAGCAGGGGGGGGGCGAATGAGCAGTTCTTC.

The CDR3 region has the DNA TGTGCCAGCAGTGAACTTATGGACTGGGGCACCGGGGAGCTGTTTTTT. The encoded protein is CASSELMDWGTGELFF. The chain links TRBV6-1 to TRBJ2-2; D is perhaps TRBD2 (5 bases). Trimming stripped 2 bases from V and 4 bases from J, with 14 bases between. The CDR3 sequence is 16 residues long. Per the germline V gene, CDR1 is MNHNS and CDR2 is SASEGT.

For the CDR3, the DNA is TGTGCCAGCAGTGGGGGAGCGGGGGCCTCTTCACCCCTCCACTTT. Protein: CASSGGAGASSPLHF. The chain has TRBV2 and TRBJ1-6; tentative D call: TRBD1 (6 bases). CDR1 and CDR2 (germline): SNHLY, FYNNEI. The CDR3 extends over 15 amino acids. Trimming shortened V by 4 bases and J by 9 bases, and 16 bases separated the two germline ends.

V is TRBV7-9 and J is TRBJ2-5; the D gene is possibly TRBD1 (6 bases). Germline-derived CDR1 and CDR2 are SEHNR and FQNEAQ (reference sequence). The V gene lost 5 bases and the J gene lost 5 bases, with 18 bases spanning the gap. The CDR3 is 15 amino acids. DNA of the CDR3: TGTGCCAGCAGCCAGGGGCCTGGTAGGGATGAGACCCAGTACTTC. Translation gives CASSQGPGRDETQYF.

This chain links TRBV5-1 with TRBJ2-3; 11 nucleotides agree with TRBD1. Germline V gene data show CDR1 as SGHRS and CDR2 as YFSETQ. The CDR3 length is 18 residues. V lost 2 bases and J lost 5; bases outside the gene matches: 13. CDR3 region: CASSFPFGTGGEGDTQYF. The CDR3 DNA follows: TGCGCCAGCAGCTTCCCCTTTGGGACAGGGGGGGAGGGAGATACGCAGTATTTT.

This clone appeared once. The CDR3 nucleotides are TGTGCCAGCAGCCACAGGGTTGCCAAAAACATTCAGTACTTC. Protein: CASSHRVAKNIQYF. The rearrangement uses TRBV27 and TRBJ2-4, with TRBD1 as a possible D gene (6 bases). Trimming shortened V by 6 bases and J by 1 base, and 10 bases separated the two germline ends. The CDR3 covers 14 residues. CDR1 and CDR2 (germline): MNHEY, SMNVEV (reference sequence).

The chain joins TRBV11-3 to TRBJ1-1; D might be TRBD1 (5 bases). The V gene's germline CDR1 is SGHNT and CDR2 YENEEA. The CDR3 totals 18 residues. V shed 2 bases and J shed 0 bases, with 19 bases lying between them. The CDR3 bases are TGTGCCAGCAGCTTAAATGGATATGGGGGGACCATGAACACTGAAGCTTTCTTT. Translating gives CASSLNGYGGTMNTEAFF.

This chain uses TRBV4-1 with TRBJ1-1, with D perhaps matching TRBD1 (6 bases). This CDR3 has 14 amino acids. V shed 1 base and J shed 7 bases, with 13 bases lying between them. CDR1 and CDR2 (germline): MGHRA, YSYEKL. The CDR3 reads CASSQVGGGLEAFF. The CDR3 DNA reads TGCGCCAGCAGCCAAGTTGGGGGGGGGCTTGAAGCTTTCTTT.

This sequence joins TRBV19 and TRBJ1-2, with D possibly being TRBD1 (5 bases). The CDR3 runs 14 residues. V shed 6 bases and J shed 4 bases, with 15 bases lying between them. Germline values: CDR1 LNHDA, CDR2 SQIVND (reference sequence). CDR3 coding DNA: TGTGCCAGTAGGCTTCAGGGCAACCTCTATGGCTACACCTTC. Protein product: CASRLQGNLYGYTF.